The 29 T cell receptor beta chains reported below all come from one sample, sequenced in a study of vaccination and CD4 T cells after COVID-19. Oncomine TCR Beta short-read sequencing was applied to DNA from cultured CD4+ T cells. TCRdb independently ran MiXCR on the PCR reads; one entry per CDR3 protein. The sample carries fewer than 20,000 distinct CDR3 sequences, roughly 73% recorded once. Treatment denoted: roughly 10-day PBMC culture with coronavirus spike peptide pools or control peptides (ViraFEST assay). Their recognized antigens are unknown. Material for sequencing was CD4+ T cells from blood, cultured in vitro. These receptors originate from a human donor who had recovered from COVID-19.

The rearrangement joins TRBV6-2 or TRBV6-3 to TRBJ2-7; TRBD2 aligns across 7 bases. This CDR3 is 13 amino acids long. V was clipped by 6 bases and J by 2 bases; unmatched bases: 4. The germline CDR1 and CDR2 sequences are MNHEY and SVGEGT. Here the CDR3 reads CASRGEGTYEQYF. The CDR3 DNA sequence: TGTGCCAGCAGGGGGGAGGGGACCTACGAGCAGTACTTC.

The chain uses TRBV20-1 and TRBJ1-2; 7 nucleotides agree with TRBD1. The CDR3 length is 13 residues. Germline CDR1 is DFQATT and CDR2 is SNEGSKA (reference sequence). Trimming cost V 3 bases and J 3 bases; bases outside gene matches: 4. Here the CDR3 reads CSASRQGYYGYTF. CDR3 in DNA: TGCAGTGCTAGCCGACAGGGATACTATGGCTACACCTTC.

V usage is TRBV20-1 and J usage is TRBJ2-7, with a possible D match to TRBD1 (5 bases). Germline V CDR1 and CDR2: DFQATT, SNEGSKA (reference sequence). CDR3 length: 15 amino acids. V shed 6 bases and J shed 2 bases, with 20 bases lying between them. CDR3 sequence: CSALPDSPVAYEQYF. CDR3 nucleotides: TGCAGTGCCCTCCCAGACAGCCCCGTGGCCTACGAGCAGTACTTC.

The rearrangement links TRBV6-2 or TRBV6-3 to TRBJ2-1; D gene ambiguous. Between the trimmed V and J ends, which lost 0 bases and 3 bases, there was a span of 3 bases. This CDR3 spans 13 amino acids. Germline V gene lookup returns CDR1 MNHEY and CDR2 SVGEGT. CDR3: CASSYSVYNEQFF. The CDR3 DNA reads as TGTGCCAGCAGTTACTCGGTCTACAATGAGCAGTTCTTC.

This sequence joins TRBV15 and TRBJ2-5; 7 bases fit TRBD2. With 6 bases clipped from V and 5 bases from J, the junction kept 15 bases outside the gene matches. CDR3 length: 16 residues. Germline CDR1 LNHNV, CDR2 YYDKDF (reference sequence). The CDR3 DNA follows: TGTGCCACCAGTCCGAGGGTCATCGGGGGGAGGGAGACCCAGTACTTC. This encodes CATSPRVIGGRETQYF. Using reference TRBV15 and TRBJ2-5 for the parts outside the CDR3, the full variable domain is DAMVIQNPRYQVTQFGKPVTLSCSQTLNHNVMYWYQQKSSQAPKLLFHYYDKDFNNEADTPDNFQSRRPNTSFCFLDIRSPGLGDTAMYLCATSPRVIGGRETQYFGPGTRLLVL.

The table lists this clonotype with a few counts. V and J are TRBV7-9 and TRBJ1-2, with 9 bases that match TRBD1. Looked up from germline, CDR1 is SEHNR and CDR2 is FQNEAQ (reference sequence). The CDR3 totals 13 residues. V was clipped by 4 bases and J by 8 bases; unmatched bases: 5. This CDR3 is CASSSGQGWGYTF. The CDR3 nucleotides read TGTGCCAGCAGCTCGGGACAGGGATGGGGCTACACCTTC.

The chain links TRBV6-5 to TRBJ1-5; the D gene is possibly TRBD1 (5 bases). Trimming stripped 2 bases from V and 2 bases from J, with 10 bases between. CDR3 length: 15 residues. The V gene's germline CDR1 is MNHEY and CDR2 SVGAGI. CDR3 sequence (DNA): TGTGCCAGCAGTTACCGACGGGGGGGCAATCAGCCCCAGCATTTT. Its translation is CASSYRRGGNQPQHF.

The genes are TRBV6-2 or TRBV6-3 and TRBJ2-5; the match to TRBD1 covers 7 bases. Germline V gene lookup returns CDR1 MNHEY and CDR2 SVGEGT. The CDR3 spans 18 residues. The V segment lost 3 bases and the J segment 5 bases; nucleotides outside the gene matches: 18. The CDR3 spells CASSYYADLTGVRETQYF. In nucleotides, the CDR3 is TGTGCCAGCAGTTATTACGCAGACCTTACAGGGGTCCGGGAGACCCAGTACTTC.

This chain uses TRBV27 with TRBJ1-1, with 7 bases fitting TRBD1. The J segment lost 3 bases and the V segment lost 8 bases, leaving 27 bases of the junction unmatched. Germline V gives CDR1 MNHEY, CDR2 SMNVEV (reference sequence). The CDR3 covers 20 residues. CDR3 amino acids: CASRGWRTTGALRWDTEAFF. The CDR3 DNA sequence: TGTGCCAGCCGGGGGTGGAGGACAACAGGGGCCTTAAGATGGGACACTGAAGCTTTCTTT.

V usage is TRBV28 and J usage is TRBJ2-7; TRBD1 is a possible D gene (6 bases). The CDR3 consists of 15 residues. The germline V gene encodes CDR1 MDHEN and CDR2 SYDVKM. The V and J ends lost 1 base and 2 bases respectively, with 12 bases between them. The CDR3 loop reads CASSLFGTQTYEQYF. The CDR3 DNA is TGTGCCAGCAGTTTATTTGGGACACAGACCTACGAGCAGTACTTC.

This CDR3 is CASSELPGGQPQHF. Here the CDR3 DNA reads TGTGCCAGCAGTGAACTACCAGGCGGTCAGCCCCAGCATTTT. The rearrangement links TRBV6-1 to TRBJ1-5, with D unresolved. This CDR3 comprises 14 residues. Germline CDR1 MNHNS, CDR2 SASEGT. V was clipped by 2 bases and J by 6 bases, with 11 bases between them.

This clonotype was picked up a small number of times. This rearrangement joins TRBV7-9 to TRBJ1-1; D is unclear. CDR1 is SEHNR, CDR2 FQNEAQ, per germline (reference sequence). Trimming removed 8 bases from V and 1 base from J, with 11 bases in between. The CDR3 runs 13 residues. This CDR3 is CASHRYGNTEAFF. The CDR3 nucleotides read TGTGCCAGCCACCGTTATGGGAACACTGAAGCTTTCTTT.

The V and J genes are TRBV6-1 and TRBJ2-7, with TRBD1 identical over 10 bases. V lost 5 bases to trimming and J lost 6 bases; unmatched junction nucleotides: 7. Looked up from germline, CDR1 is MNHNS and CDR2 is SASEGT. The CDR3 contains 14 residues. The CDR3 DNA reads TGTGCCAGCAGTAGGGACAGGGGTAAGCTCGAGCAGTACTTC. Amino acid sequence: CASSRDRGKLEQYF.

V is TRBV7-2 and J is TRBJ1-1; D is possibly TRBD1 (5 bases). The CDR3 consists of 14 residues. Trimming pared 3 bases from V and 0 bases from J, leaving 8 bases between. Germline CDR1 is SGHTA and CDR2 is FQGNSA. CDR3 in amino acids: CASSFRALNTEAFF. The CDR3 nucleotides are TGTGCCAGCAGCTTCAGGGCCCTGAACACTGAAGCTTTCTTT.

The rearrangement links TRBV28 to TRBJ1-2; no firm D call. Per the germline V gene, CDR1 is MDHEN and CDR2 is SYDVKM. Trimming cost V 4 bases and J 6 bases, with 18 bases left between them. This CDR3 spans 15 amino acids. The CDR3 coding sequence is TGTGCCAGCAGTTCATACCTGACTGTCATTCATGGCTACACCTTC. Translation gives CASSSYLTVIHGYTF.

The CDR3 loop reads CSIGHGRNTEAFF. The DNA for the CDR3 is TGCAGCATTGGGCATGGACGGAACACTGAAGCTTTCTTT. The chain recombines TRBV29-1 with TRBJ1-1; no definite D call. With 8 bases removed from V and 1 base from J, the gap between germline ends came to 14 bases. The CDR3 sequence is 13 residues long. Germline assignment: CDR1 SQVTM and CDR2 ANQGSEA.

This clonotype was recorded once. This chain uses TRBV7-9 with TRBJ2-2; weak D call: TRBD2 (5 bases). The CDR3 is 15 residues long. The germline V gene encodes CDR1 SEHNR and CDR2 FQNEAQ (reference sequence). Trimming took off 1 base at V and 3 bases at J, with 9 bases between the two ends. CDR3 sequence reads: CASSLERIYTGELFF. Written as DNA, the CDR3 is TGTGCCAGCAGCTTAGAGCGGATCTACACCGGGGAGCTGTTTTTT.

The chain uses TRBV21-1 and TRBJ1-2. TRBV21-1 is assigned pseudogene status. CDR3 length equals 11 residues. The CDR3 is CASSNVDGYTF. The CDR3, as DNA: TGTGCCAGCAGCAATGTAGATGGCTACACCTTC.

This chain connects TRBV6-2 or TRBV6-3 to TRBJ2-3; D is undetermined. Germline V gives CDR1 MNHEY, CDR2 SVGEGT. CDR3 size: 14 residues. Between the trimmed V and J ends, which lost 3 bases and 5 bases, there was a span of 12 bases. CDR3 region: CASSYSIVVDTQYF. CDR3 bases: TGTGCCAGCAGTTATTCTATAGTGGTAGATACGCAGTATTTT.

This chain links TRBV6-5 with TRBJ2-5, with D possibly being TRBD1 (6 bases). Trimming left V 4 bases short and J 7 bases short, with 13 bases between. The CDR3 consists of 13 residues. Germline loops: CDR1 MNHEY, CDR2 SVGAGI. The CDR3 is CASSWEQGRTQYF. CDR3 sequence (DNA): TGTGCCAGCAGTTGGGAACAGGGTAGGACCCAGTACTTC.

The chain uses TRBV27 and TRBJ2-5; D unresolved. V dropped 2 bases and J dropped 5 bases, with 12 bases sitting between them. Germline values: CDR1 MNHEY, CDR2 SMNVEV (reference sequence). There are 14 residues in the CDR3. The CDR3 is CASSLIGRMETQYF. CDR3 in DNA: TGTGCCAGCAGTTTAATCGGGCGTATGGAGACCCAGTACTTC.

J is TRBJ1-1 and V is TRBV24-1, with 10 bases that match TRBD1. V was pared by 6 bases and J by 4 bases, with 1 base of the junction left unmatched. CDR1 and CDR2 (germline): KGHDR, SFDVKD. The length of the CDR3 is 13 residues. CDR3 sequence: CATSRTGGTEAFF. CDR3 sequence (DNA): TGTGCCACCAGTAGGACAGGGGGCACTGAAGCTTTCTTT.

In its sample, this clonotype was seen a few times. The chain uses TRBV6-2 or TRBV6-3 and TRBJ2-5; possibly TRBD1 for D (6 bases). The CDR3 has 16 amino acids. V was shortened by 7 bases and J by 5 bases, with 23 bases between the two germline ends. Germline lookup yields CDR1 MNHEY and CDR2 SVGEGT. The CDR3 DNA reads TGTGCCAGCAACAACAGGGCAACGGGATCATGGGAGACCCAGTACTTC. Its protein is CASNNRATGSWETQYF.

With regard to this clonotype: The junction does not match germline at one end; this may be a read error. The rearrangement links TRBV7-8 to TRBJ2-1; 9 positions agree with TRBD2. The CDR3 is made up of 18 amino acids. Germline lookup yields CDR1 SGHVS and CDR2 FQNEAQ. The CDR3 region has the DNA TGTGCCAGTAGCTTAGCGCAGGTAGCGGGAGTGACCTACAATGAGCAGTTCTTC. It translates to CASSLAQVAGVTYNEQFF.

About this clonotype: One end of the junction does not line up with germline, which may come from a read error. The chain couples TRBV12-3 or TRBV12-4 to TRBJ2-7; D is unclear. This CDR3 is built from 11 residues. In DNA, the CDR3 is TGTGCCAGCAGCTTAGTGTGGGAGCAGTACTTC. It is translated as CASSLVWEQYF.

The gene calls are TRBV30 and TRBJ1-4; weak D call: TRBD1 (5 bases). V was trimmed by 7 bases and J by 0 bases, leaving 12 bases between them. This CDR3 has 14 residues. CDR1 is GTSNPN, CDR2 SVGIG, per germline (reference sequence). In DNA form, the CDR3 reads TGTGCCTCCAGGGTAGGGGCAACTAATGAAAAACTGTTTTTT. Protein product: CASRVGATNEKLFF. The variable domain in full, completed from reference TRBV30 and TRBJ1-4, reads SQTIHQWPATLVQPVGSPLSLECTVEGTSNPNLYWYRQAAGRGLQLLFYSVGIGQISSEVPQNLSASRPQDRQFILSSKKLLLSDSGFYLCASRVGATNEKLFFGSGTQLSVL.

This clonotype turned up a few times. This sequence joins TRBV6-2 or TRBV6-3 and TRBJ1-5, with a tentative D call TRBD1 (5 bases). Germline V gives CDR1 MNHEY, CDR2 SVGEGT. The CDR3 loop spans 14 amino acids. V lost 7 bases to trimming and J lost 2 bases, with 12 bases between them. The CDR3 DNA reads TGTGCCAGCACCGGGACGACAGGCAATCAGCCCCAGCATTTT. It codes for CASTGTTGNQPQHF.

CDR3 residues: CASSRLTGQPQHF. CDR3 DNA sequence: TGTGCCAGCAGTCGCCTGACGGGACAGCCCCAGCATTTT. The chain employs TRBV6-1 and TRBJ1-5; D gene ambiguous. Germline loops: CDR1 MNHNS, CDR2 SASEGT. V dropped 5 bases and J dropped 7 bases, with 12 bases sitting between them. The length of the CDR3 is 13 residues.

The chain has TRBV20-1 and TRBJ2-2; TRBD2 matches 12 bases. The CDR3 loop spans 16 amino acids. V lost 4 bases, J lost 4 bases, and 7 bases stayed unmatched. CDR1 is DFQATT, CDR2 SNEGSKA, per germline (reference sequence). Written as DNA, the CDR3 is TGCAGTGCTACCCTACTAGCGGGAGGTTTCACCGGGGAGCTGTTTTTT. It is translated as CSATLLAGGFTGELFF.